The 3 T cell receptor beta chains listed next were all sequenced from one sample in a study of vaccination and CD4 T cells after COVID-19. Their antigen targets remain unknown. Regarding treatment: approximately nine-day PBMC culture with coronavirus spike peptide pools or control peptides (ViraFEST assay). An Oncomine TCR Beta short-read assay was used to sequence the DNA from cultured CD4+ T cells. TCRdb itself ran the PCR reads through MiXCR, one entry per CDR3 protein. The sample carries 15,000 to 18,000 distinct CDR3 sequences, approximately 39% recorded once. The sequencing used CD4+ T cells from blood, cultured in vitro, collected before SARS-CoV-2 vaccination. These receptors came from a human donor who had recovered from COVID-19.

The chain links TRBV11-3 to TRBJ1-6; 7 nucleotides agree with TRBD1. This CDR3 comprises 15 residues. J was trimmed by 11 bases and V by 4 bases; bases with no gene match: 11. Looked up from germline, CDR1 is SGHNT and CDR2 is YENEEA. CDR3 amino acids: CASSSDRSGNPPLHF. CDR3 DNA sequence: TGTGCCAGCAGCTCGGACAGGTCGGGGAATCCACCCCTCCACTTT.

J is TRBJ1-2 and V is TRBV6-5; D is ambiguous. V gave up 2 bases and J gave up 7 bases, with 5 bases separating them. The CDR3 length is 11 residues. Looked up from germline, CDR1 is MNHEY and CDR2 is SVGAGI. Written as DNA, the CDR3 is TGTGCCAGCAGTTACAACGGTGGCTACACCTTC. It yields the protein CASSYNGGYTF.

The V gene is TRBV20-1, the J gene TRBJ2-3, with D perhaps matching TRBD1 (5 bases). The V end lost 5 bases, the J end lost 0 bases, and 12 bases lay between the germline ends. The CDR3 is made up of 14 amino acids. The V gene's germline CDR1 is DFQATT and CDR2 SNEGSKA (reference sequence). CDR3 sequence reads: CSARPRASTDTQYF. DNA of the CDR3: TGCAGTGCTCGTCCCAGGGCTAGCACAGATACGCAGTATTTT.